The 24 T cell receptor beta chains presented below share a single source sample, sequenced in a study of CD8+ T cells in alopecia areata (dated by TCRdb to the late 2010s). The library was generated by the immunoSEQ multiplex PCR assay. For TCR sequencing, RNA was extracted from every sample and reverse transcribed into cDNA to serve as template. The table comes from immuneACCESS by way of TCRdb, which keeps in-frame sequences with V and J called. Part of the clones is missing from these tables; in studies checked, under half for an unresolved V gene and the rest for unknown reasons. Here the sample has roughly 200,000 clones; 30% to 40% occur a single time. 0.48% of the sample rests with the top ten. The intended sense of this specimen's treatment or condition label: oral pan-JAK inhibitor, 5-10 mg twice daily. The sample was CD4+ T cells sorted from blood, taken at approximately week 34, from a patient treated with tofacitinib. The receptors here all came from a human donor with alopecia areata.

In this sample, this clone turned up a few times. One end of the junction is discordant with germline, which a read error may explain. This chain uses TRBV7-7 with TRBJ2-3; D ambiguous. Germline assignment: CDR1 SSHAT and CDR2 FNYEAQ (reference sequence). The CDR3 has 14 amino acids. Here the CDR3 reads CASSPTDSTDTQYF. The CDR3, as DNA: TGTGCTAGCAGCCCGACCGACAGCACAGATACGCAGTATTTT.

The chain combines TRBV5-1 with TRBJ2-7; D gene ambiguous. CDR3 length equals 11 residues. Germline-derived CDR1 and CDR2 are SGHRS and YFSETQ. Trimming pared 0 bases from V and 7 bases from J, leaving 5 bases between. CDR3 DNA: TGCGCCAGCAGCTTGGAGCGAGAGCAGTACTTC. Residues: CASSLEREQYF.

The chain is built from TRBV19 and TRBJ2-3; 7 bases fit TRBD1. This CDR3 contains 14 residues. V gave up 3 bases and J gave up 4 bases; unmatched junction bases: 4. Germline CDR1 and CDR2: LNHDA and SQIVND (reference sequence). CDR3 DNA: TGTGCCAGTAGTATGGCAGGGGGAGCAGATACGCAGTATTTT. It translates to CASSMAGGADTQYF.

V and J are TRBV5-1 and TRBJ2-1, with 8 bases matching TRBD1. CDR1 is SGHRS and CDR2 is YFSETQ in the germline V gene. V lost 0 bases and J lost 6; bases outside the gene matches: 2. The CDR3 extends over 14 amino acids. CDR3 amino acids: CASSLGGQANEQFF. For the CDR3, the DNA is TGCGCCAGCAGCTTGGGGGGACAGGCCAATGAGCAGTTCTTC. The variable domain in full, completed from reference TRBV5-1 and TRBJ2-1, reads KAGVTQTPRYLIKTRGQQVTLSCSPISGHRSVSWYQQTPGQGLQFLFEYFSETQRNKGNFPGRFSGRQFSNSRSEMNVSTLELGDSALYLCASSLGGQANEQFFGPGTRLTVL.

The chain uses TRBV15 and TRBJ1-2, with 7 bases fitting TRBD1. Germline values: CDR1 LNHNV, CDR2 YYDKDF (reference sequence). The CDR3 contains 15 residues. Germline trimming cut 3 bases from V and 4 bases from J; bases unmatched to any gene: 8. The CDR3 spells CATSREGAGPYGYTF. The CDR3 DNA reads as TGTGCCACCAGCAGGGAGGGGGCCGGACCCTATGGCTACACCTTC.

The CDR3, as DNA: TGTGCCTGGCGACAAAAGACCAATTCACCCCTCCACTTT. Encoded protein: CAWRQKTNSPLHF. V usage is TRBV30 and J usage is TRBJ1-6, with no clear D. This CDR3 has 13 residues. Germline CDR1 and CDR2: GTSNPN and SVGIG (reference sequence). The V end lost 5 bases, the J end lost 7 bases, and 12 bases lay between the germline ends.

This clone was picked up a small number of times. The rearrangement links TRBV29-1 to TRBJ2-1, with a weak D call TRBD2 (5 bases). This CDR3 region has 10 residues. CDR1 is SQVTM, CDR2 ANQGSEA, per germline. V shed 7 bases and J shed 9 bases, with 10 bases lying between them. In nucleotides, the CDR3 is TGCAGCGCGGGGTTTGGTGAGCAGTTCTTC. This codes for CSAGFGEQFF.

The J gene is TRBJ2-2, the V gene TRBV2; a weak D match, TRBD1 (6 bases). The CDR3 loop spans 15 amino acids. V was trimmed by 5 bases and J by 4 bases, leaving 14 bases between them. CDR1 is SNHLY, CDR2 FYNNEI, per germline. The DNA of the CDR3 is TGTGCCAGCAGTAGTCTGGGCAGGGGCACCGGGGAGCTGTTTTTT. Amino acid sequence: CASSSLGRGTGELFF.

The V gene is TRBV2, the J gene TRBJ2-2; no firm D call. The CDR3 length is 12 residues. Germline CDR1 reads SNHLY; CDR2 reads FYNNEI. The V end lost 6 bases, the J end lost 2 bases, and 4 bases lay between the germline ends. The CDR3 DNA is TGTGCCAGCAGCCCCAACACCGGGGAGCTGTTTTTT. It encodes CASSPNTGELFF.

This clone has more than one count but fewer than ten. V usage is TRBV2 and J usage is TRBJ1-4; 8 positions agree with TRBD1. Germline V gene data show CDR1 as SNHLY and CDR2 as FYNNEI. The V segment lost 3 bases and the J segment 8 bases; nucleotides outside the gene matches: 5. The CDR3 is made up of 14 amino acids. DNA for the CDR3: TGTGCCAGCAGTGAGGACAGGGCTGAAGAAAAACTGTTTTTT. Amino acid sequence: CASSEDRAEEKLFF.

This clone appeared a few times. The rearrangement links TRBV7-9 to TRBJ1-2; no reliable D call. The CDR3 runs 12 residues. The germline V and J ends were trimmed by 5 bases and 8 bases, with 12 bases remaining between them. Germline CDR1 SEHNR, CDR2 FQNEAQ (reference sequence). The CDR3 bases are TGTGCCAGCAGCCGTCAGGTGGGCGGCTACACCTTC. Translating it yields CASSRQVGGYTF. Full variable domain (remainder filled in from reference TRBV7-9 and TRBJ1-2): DTGVSQNPRHKITKRGQNVTFRCDPISEHNRLYWYRQTLGQGPEFLTYFQNEAQLEKSRLLSDRFSAERPKGSFSTLEIQRTEQGDSAMYLCASSRQVGGYTFGSGTRLTVV.

The count of this clone is one. Other DNA sequences within the sample encode an identical CDR3. The V gene is TRBV30, the J gene TRBJ2-1; D uncertain. Trimming stripped 3 bases from V and 3 bases from J, with 3 bases between. The CDR3 runs to 11 residues. CDR1 GTSNPN and CDR2 SVGIG come from the germline V gene (reference sequence). The CDR3 is CAWRGYNEQFF. The DNA for the CDR3 is TGTGCCTGGAGGGGCTACAATGAGCAGTTCTTC.

The genes are TRBV2 and TRBJ1-2; D ambiguous. CDR3 length equals 12 residues. Germline loops: CDR1 SNHLY, CDR2 FYNNEI. Trimming took off 2 bases at V and 8 bases at J, with 9 bases between the two ends. The CDR3 region has the DNA TGTGCCAGCAGTGAATATCAGGTCGGCTACACCTTC. Amino acids: CASSEYQVGYTF. The whole variable domain, filled in from reference TRBV2 and TRBJ1-2, reads EPEVTQTPSHQVTQMGQEVILRCVPISNHLYFYWYRQILGQKVEFLVSFYNNEISEKSEIFDDQFSVERPDGSNFTLKIRSTKLEDSAMYFCASSEYQVGYTFGSGTRLTVV.

The chain joins TRBV5-1 to TRBJ1-1, with TRBD1 as a possible D gene (5 bases). The CDR3 covers 15 residues. Per the germline V gene, CDR1 is SGHRS and CDR2 is YFSETQ. Trimming stripped 5 bases from V and 4 bases from J, with 18 bases between. The CDR3 coding sequence is TGCGCCAGCAGATCCTCGGAGGGGCGAGCCACTGAAGCTTTCTTT. It is translated as CASRSSEGRATEAFF.

This clone has just a few counts. The V call is TRBV19, the J call TRBJ2-1; tentatively, D is TRBD2 (6 bases). Germline assignment: CDR1 LNHDA and CDR2 SQIVND (reference sequence). V was shortened by 0 bases and J by 8 bases, with 20 bases between the two germline ends. This CDR3 region has 17 residues. CDR3 in DNA: TGTGCCAGTAGTATAGATCCAACAAGGACTATTGTAGATGAGCAGTTCTTC. It translates to CASSIDPTRTIVDEQFF.

The chain uses TRBV14 and TRBJ2-1, with D possibly matching TRBD2 (6 bases). The CDR3 runs to 15 residues. Between the trimmed V and J ends, which lost 5 bases and 1 base, there was a span of 12 bases. Germline values: CDR1 SGHDN, CDR2 FVKESK. This chain's CDR3 is CASSSGLASYNEQFF. The CDR3 nucleotides are TGTGCCAGCAGCTCAGGGCTAGCGTCCTACAATGAGCAGTTCTTC.

This clone turned up a few times. The genes are TRBV30 and TRBJ2-1, with no clear D. Germline V gene lookup returns CDR1 GTSNPN and CDR2 SVGIG (reference sequence). The V end was cut by 1 base, the J end by 10 bases, with 8 bases between. This CDR3 has 11 residues. CDR3 bases: TGTGCCTGGAGTGCCTATTGGGAGCAGTTCTTC. Its protein is CAWSAYWEQFF. Full variable domain (outside the CDR3, taken from reference TRBV30 and TRBJ2-1): SQTIHQWPATLVQPVGSPLSLECTVEGTSNPNLYWYRQAAGRGLQLLFYSVGIGQISSEVPQNLSASRPQDRQFILSSKKLLLSDSGFYLCAWSAYWEQFFGPGTRLTVL.

V gene TRBV30 combines with J gene TRBJ1-1; D remains ambiguous. The germline V and J ends were trimmed by 3 bases and 1 base, with 9 bases remaining between them. CDR1 and CDR2 from the germline V gene are GTSNPN and SVGIG (reference sequence). The CDR3 sequence is 13 residues long. The CDR3 loop is CAWRGQRNTEAFF. CDR3 DNA sequence: TGTGCCTGGAGGGGCCAGAGGAACACTGAAGCTTTCTTT.

The chain links TRBV5-4 to TRBJ2-1, with D possibly TRBD1 on 5 matching bases. Trimming stripped 3 bases from V and 0 bases from J, with 10 bases between. The CDR3 has 15 residues. Per the germline V gene, CDR1 is SGHNT and CDR2 is YYREEE (reference sequence). DNA for the CDR3: TGTGCCAGCAGCTCGGACATGAGCTCCTACAATGAGCAGTTCTTC. This codes for CASSSDMSSYNEQFF.

This rearrangement joins TRBV9 to TRBJ1-2; the D is unclear. Germline V CDR1 and CDR2: SGDLS, YYNGEE. Trimming left V 0 bases short and J 5 bases short, with 11 bases between. The CDR3 has 14 amino acids. The CDR3 protein is CASSVASPKYGYTF. The CDR3 DNA sequence: TGTGCCAGCAGCGTAGCCTCACCAAAGTATGGCTACACCTTC.

The chain has TRBV27 and TRBJ2-7; D is unresolved. The CDR3 extends over 13 amino acids. Trimming removed 7 bases from V and 0 bases from J, with 10 bases in between. The germline V gene encodes CDR1 MNHEY and CDR2 SMNVEV (reference sequence). The CDR3 sequence is CASISKSSYEQYF. CDR3 in DNA: TGTGCCAGCATTTCGAAGAGCTCCTACGAGCAGTACTTC.

CDR3 amino acids: CASSYSYRQVNTEAFF. The CDR3 DNA sequence: TGTGCCAGCAGTTACTCCTACAGACAGGTGAACACTGAAGCTTTCTTT. This chain links TRBV6-5 with TRBJ1-1, with TRBD1 as a possible D gene (6 bases). This CDR3 is 16 amino acids long. The germline gives CDR1 MNHEY, CDR2 SVGAGI. The V end was cut by 0 bases, the J end by 0 bases, with 11 bases between.

This clone was found a few times. The genes are TRBV30 and TRBJ1-5; 8 nucleotides agree with TRBD1. Germline values: CDR1 GTSNPN, CDR2 SVGIG (reference sequence). V lost 3 bases and J lost 4; bases outside the gene matches: 5. The CDR3 runs 14 residues. The CDR3 loop reads CAWRRTGKNQPQHF. The CDR3 coding sequence is TGTGCCTGGAGAAGGACAGGGAAGAATCAGCCCCAGCATTTT.

This clone was detected only a few times. The chain joins TRBV30 to TRBJ2-3; 7 bases are a match to TRBD2. Germline V gives CDR1 GTSNPN, CDR2 SVGIG (reference sequence). V shed 5 bases, J shed 2 bases, and the junction held 4 bases outside the gene matches. The length of the CDR3 is 13 residues. CDR3 bases: TGTGCCTGGGTTAGCGGGTTCACAGATACGCAGTATTTT. This sequence encodes CAWVSGFTDTQYF. Filled out from reference TRBV30 and TRBJ2-3, the complete variable domain reads SQTIHQWPATLVQPVGSPLSLECTVEGTSNPNLYWYRQAAGRGLQLLFYSVGIGQISSEVPQNLSASRPQDRQFILSSKKLLLSDSGFYLCAWVSGFTDTQYFGPGTRLTVL.